The rows below give T cell receptor beta chains drawn from one sample of a study of shared clonotypes between healthy human individuals. Produced via immunoSEQ multiplex PCR; TCRdb's table is partial and in-frame only. The repertoire holds about 600,000 clones, with less than 98% as singletons. The sequenced sample was naive CD4+ T cells sorted from blood. These receptors all come from a woman in her 30s in good health. CDR3s include the opening cysteine and the closing phenylalanine or tryptophan. D genes are given only for firm matches. Size is omitted from some rows. Given values are once, few, many or a class for expanded clones.

d_call clone_size j_call v_call cdr3_aa cdr3_nt
TRBD1 NA TRBJ2-1 TRBV19 CASSIDGTGYSYEQFF TGTGCCAGTAGTATAGATGGGACAGGGTATTCGTATGAGCAGTTCTTC
TRBD2 NA TRBJ2-1 TRBV9 CASSGSGRTGNEQFF TGTGCCAGCAGCGGTAGCGGGAGGACAGGGAATGAGCAGTTCTTC
NA NA TRBJ2-7 TRBV29-1 CSVGQGEDYEQYF TGCAGCGTTGGGCAGGGGGAGGACTACGAGCAGTACTTC
NA NA TRBJ2-3 TRBV10-2 CASSPRFASTDTQYF TGCGCCAGCAGCCCGAGGTTCGCTAGCACAGATACGCAGTATTTT
NA NA TRBJ2-1 TRBV27 CASSWLRAGAYNEQFF TGTGCCAGCAGTTGGCTCAGAGCAGGAGCTTACAATGAGCAGTTCTTC
NA NA TRBJ1-1 TRBV10-3 CAISVQMNTEAFF TGTGCCATCAGTGTGCAGATGAACACTGAAGCTTTCTTT
TRBD1 NA TRBJ1-3 TRBV28 CASSSPIPTGGNTIYF TGTGCCAGCAGCTCCCCAATACCGACAGGGGGAAACACCATATATTTT
TRBD1 once TRBJ1-1 TRBV5-1 CASSKDRGSGLNTEAFF TGCGCCAGCAGCAAGGACAGGGGGAGCGGCTTGAACACTGAAGCTTTCTTT
NA NA TRBJ1-2 TRBV7-9 CASSSAVNYGYTF TGTGCCAGCAGCTCAGCGGTTAACTATGGCTACACCTTC
NA NA TRBJ2-5 TRBV5-1 CASSFYSLAEETQYF TGCGCCAGCAGCTTCTACAGTTTAGCAGAAGAGACCCAGTACTTC
NA NA TRBJ2-3 TRBV7-2 CASSLRGMVGASTDTQYF TGTGCCAGCAGCTTGAGGGGAATGGTTGGCGCGAGCACAGATACGCAGTATTTT
NA NA TRBJ2-2 TRBV10-3 CAISGGQVLNTGELFF TGTGCCATCAGTGGGGGTCAAGTCTTGAACACCGGGGAGCTGTTTTTT
TRBD1 NA TRBJ2-7 TRBV5-5 CASSSTGQGSYEQYF TGTGCCAGCAGCTCGACGGGACAGGGGTCCTACGAGCAGTACTTC
NA NA TRBJ2-3 TRBV19 CASSPQRTGWTDTQYF TGTGCCAGTAGTCCCCAGCGAACAGGGTGGACAGATACGCAGTATTTT
NA NA TRBJ2-2 TRBV5-4 CASSFNPNTGELFF TGTGCCAGCAGCTTTAACCCGAACACCGGGGAGCTGTTTTTT
TRBD2 NA TRBJ2-7 TRBV28 CASRLRAGGDYEQYF TGTGCCAGCAGGCTGAGGGCGGGAGGGGACTACGAGCAGTACTTC
NA once TRBJ1-1 TRBV11-2 CASSPEGRGEAFF TGTGCCAGCAGCCCAGAGGGTCGGGGTGAAGCTTTCTTT
NA NA TRBJ2-7 TRBV10-2 CASRPAMSSYEQYF TGCGCCAGCCGGCCAGCCATGAGCTCCTACGAGCAGTACTTC
TRBD1 NA TRBJ1-3 TRBV15 CATSRAGQGGNTIYF TGTGCCACCAGCAGAGCGGGACAGGGGGGAAACACCATATATTTT
NA NA TRBJ2-5 TRBV4-1 CASSHGTQETQYF TGCGCCAGCAGCCACGGGACTCAAGAGACCCAGTACTTC
NA NA TRBJ1-2 TRBV19 CASSMRRGLEGYTF TGTGCCAGTAGTATGCGTCGGGGACTAGAGGGCTACACCTTC
NA NA TRBJ1-2 TRBV19 CASSIASYGYTF TGTGCCAGTAGTATAGCCAGCTATGGCTACACCTTC
TRBD2 NA TRBJ2-1 TRBV7-2 CASSLKGLEYNEQFF TGTGCCAGCAGCTTAAAAGGACTAGAATACAATGAGCAGTTCTTC
NA NA TRBJ2-1 TRBV10-3 CAISGLDSYNEQFF TGTGCCATCAGTGGACTTGACAGTTACAATGAGCAGTTCTTC
NA few TRBJ1-1 TRBV29-1 CSVERLNTEAFF TGCAGCGTTGAAAGATTGAACACTGAAGCTTTCTTT
NA once TRBJ2-2 TRBV5-5 CASSIRTGSYTGELFF TGTGCCAGCTCTATTCGTACAGGCAGCTACACCGGGGAGCTGTTTTTT
TRBD2 NA TRBJ2-1 TRBV29-1 CSVEHGTTNEQFF TGCAGCGTTGAACACGGGACTACCAATGAGCAGTTCTTC
NA NA TRBJ1-1 TRBV30 CAWDGGFHTEAFF TGTGCCTGGGACGGGGGCTTCCACACTGAAGCTTTCTTT
NA NA TRBJ2-1 TRBV5-4 CASSLGGLSRDEQFF TGTGCCAGCAGCTTGGGGGGACTTTCCAGGGATGAGCAGTTCTTC
NA once TRBJ2-7 TRBV6-6 CASRGQEPPYEQYF TGTGCCAGCAGAGGGCAAGAGCCCCCCTACGAGCAGTACTTC
TRBD2 NA TRBJ2-2 TRBV2 CASSPGLAVSGELFF TGTGCCAGCAGTCCAGGACTAGCCGTTTCCGGGGAGCTGTTTTTT
NA NA TRBJ2-3 TRBV6-1 CASSLLAEVGNTQYF TGTGCCAGCAGCCTATTAGCGGAGGTGGGGAATACGCAGTATTTT
NA NA TRBJ2-7 TRBV5-1 CASSGEVEQYF TGCGCCAGCAGTGGTGAGGTTGAGCAGTACTTC
TRBD1 NA TRBJ2-3 TRBV28 CASSLVFARQGTDTQYF TGTGCCAGCAGTTTAGTGTTTGCGAGACAGGGGACAGATACGCAGTATTTT
TRBD2 NA TRBJ2-1 TRBV2 CASSGTSGVHEQFF TGTGCCAGCAGTGGGACTAGCGGGGTCCATGAGCAGTTCTTC
NA NA TRBJ2-7 TRBV10-3 CAISDLGNEQYF TGTGCCATCAGTGATTTAGGGAATGAGCAGTACTTC
TRBD1 NA TRBJ2-6 TRBV9 CASSGMQGARVANVLTF TGTGCCAGCAGCGGGATGCAGGGGGCGCGAGTCGCCAACGTCCTGACTTTC
NA NA TRBJ2-2 TRBV11-2 CASSSIRGGTTGELFF TGTGCCAGCAGCTCCATTAGAGGGGGAACCACCGGGGAGCTGTTTTTT
NA NA TRBJ1-3 TRBV15 CATSRDFGGTGNTIYF TGTGCCACCAGCAGAGATTTTGGGGGGACTGGAAACACCATATATTTT
TRBD2 NA TRBJ2-2 TRBV2 CASRKREWATGELFF TGTGCCAGCAGAAAGCGGGAGTGGGCCACCGGGGAGCTGTTTTTT
NA NA TRBJ2-7 TRBV28 CASSLESYEQYF TGTGCCAGCAGTTTAGAGTCCTACGAGCAGTACTTC
NA NA TRBJ1-4 TRBV28 CASSLLGSEDEKLFF TGTGCCAGCAGCCTTCTTGGGTCAGAGGATGAAAAACTGTTTTTT
TRBD1 NA TRBJ2-7 TRBV5-1 CASSSGTEYYEQYF TGCGCCAGCAGCTCCGGGACAGAATACTACGAGCAGTACTTC
NA NA TRBJ2-2 TRBV6-1 CASSAPGLDSGELFF TGTGCCAGCAGTGCCCCGGGGTTGGACAGCGGGGAGCTGTTTTTT